Presented here are 14 T cell receptor beta chains from one specimen sequenced in a study of blood T cell repertoires in COVID-19. Sequencing was performed with immunoSEQ multiplex PCR; in TCRdb, only in-frame clones are kept and a portion is missing. Of over 350,000 clones in the sample, roughly 90% are singletons; the top ten hold more than 1.4%. Input material: peripheral blood. The receptors were gathered from a woman aged 30 to 39 with active or convalescent COVID-19.

This chain connects TRBV21-1 to TRBJ2-2; the DNA was not compared with TRBD2, the D call given in the table. TRBV21-1 counts as a pseudogene. CDR3 length: 17 residues. The CDR3 region has the DNA TGTGCCAGCATTAACCGGGAAATCCGTGGCTCGGGCGGGGAGCTGTTTTTT. This sequence encodes CASINREIRGSGGELFF.

V usage is TRBV12-3 or TRBV12-4 and J usage is TRBJ2-3; TRBD2 is a possible D gene (6 bases). The CDR3 is made up of 13 amino acids. Trimming cost V 4 bases and J 4 bases, with 9 bases left between them. This chain's CDR3 is CASSWGVSDTQYF. CDR3 sequence (DNA): TGTGCCAGCAGTTGGGGGGTATCAGATACGCAGTATTTT.

This chain uses TRBV6-1 with TRBJ2-5, with D tentatively TRBD2 (5 bases). The V and J ends lost 0 bases and 10 bases respectively, with 15 bases between them. CDR3 length: 14 residues. CDR1 and CDR2 (germline): MNHNS, SASEGT. The CDR3 loop is CASSEAWRNEGQYF. The CDR3 DNA sequence: TGTGCCAGCAGTGAAGCGTGGCGCAACGAGGGCCAGTACTTC.

This clone has just one count. This chain connects TRBV6-1 to TRBJ2-1, with 11 bases fitting TRBD2. Per the germline V gene, CDR1 is MNHNS and CDR2 is SASEGT. This CDR3 has 17 amino acids. The trim removed 3 bases at V and 0 bases at J, leaving 4 bases unmatched. CDR3 residues: CASSDRSGRASYNEQFF. DNA of the CDR3: TGTGCCAGCAGTGATCGTAGCGGGAGGGCCTCCTACAATGAGCAGTTCTTC.

This clone was observed a few times. The V gene is TRBV3-1 (or the pseudogene TRBV3-2), the J gene TRBJ1-2, with 8 positions matching TRBD1. The CDR3 length is 16 residues. The germline V gene encodes CDR1 LGHDT and CDR2 YNNKEL (reference sequence). The ends lost 0 bases at V and 6 bases at J; junction bases unmatched: 9. This CDR3 is CASSQDLSGGADGYTF. CDR3 bases: TGTGCCAGCAGCCAAGATCTATCAGGGGGCGCGGATGGCTACACCTTC.

The chain combines TRBV10-1 with TRBJ2-1; D ambiguous. The CDR3 has 14 residues. Deletions cut 6 bases from V and 0 bases from J, with 9 bases between. The germline gives CDR1 WNHNN, CDR2 SYGVQD (reference sequence). Written as DNA, the CDR3 is TGCGCCAGCAGCCCAGGAAGCTCCTACAATGAGCAGTTCTTC. Protein: CASSPGSSYNEQFF.

The genes are TRBV28 and TRBJ1-2; tentatively, D is TRBD1 (6 bases). Trimming cost V 6 bases and J 6 bases, with 14 bases left between them. The CDR3 length is 13 residues. From germline, CDR1 is MDHEN and CDR2 SYDVKM. The CDR3 region is CASSTTNRDGYTF. The CDR3 DNA reads TGTGCCAGCAGCACCACTAACAGGGATGGCTACACCTTC.

The rearrangement uses TRBV19 and TRBJ1-5; 7 bases line up with TRBD1. CDR1 and CDR2 (germline): LNHDA, SQIVND (reference sequence). The V gene end was trimmed by 7 bases and the J gene end by 1 base; junction bases not matched to a gene: 7. The CDR3 runs to 15 residues. The CDR3 loop is CASTQGVLSNQPQHF. CDR3 sequence (DNA): TGTGCCAGTACCCAGGGGGTCTTAAGCAATCAGCCCCAGCATTTT.

A remark on this clone: An end of the junction does not agree with germline; a read error may underlie this. The CDR3 is CASSPPVPGQAIRF. The CDR3 nucleotides read TGTGCCAGCAGCCCCCCGGTACCCGGACAGGCCATTCGCTTC. This chain connects TRBV13 to TRBJ2-7, with 7 bases matching TRBD1. Germline V gene lookup returns CDR1 PRHDT and CDR2 FYEKMQ (reference sequence). CDR3 length: 14 amino acids.

The chain is built from TRBV19 and TRBJ2-2, with 10 bases fitting TRBD1. V shed 7 bases and J 5 bases; nucleotides not matched to a gene: 10. The CDR3 has 16 residues. Germline V lookup: CDR1 LNHDA, CDR2 SQIVND (reference sequence). CDR3 sequence reads: CASTSAGTGVTGELFF. CDR3 coding DNA: TGTGCCAGTACCAGCGCCGGGACAGGGGTTACCGGGGAGCTGTTTTTT.

The chain combines TRBV6-1 with TRBJ1-6, with TRBD1 matching over 8 bases. Looked up from germline, CDR1 is MNHNS and CDR2 is SASEGT. The CDR3 is 18 amino acids. J gave up 7 bases and V 2 bases, and 13 bases lay outside the gene matches. For the CDR3, the DNA is TGTGCCAGCAGTGAATATTTATCTCGGACAGGGACGAATTCACCCCTCCACTTT. It translates to CASSEYLSRTGTNSPLHF.

The chain's CDR3 is CASSLDYRSGAFF. The CDR3 region has the DNA TGTGCCAGCAGCTTAGATTATAGATCGGGGGCTTTCTTT. J is TRBJ1-1 and V is TRBV7-2; D unclear. Trimming pared 1 base from V and 11 bases from J, leaving 14 bases between. The germline gives CDR1 SGHTA, CDR2 FQGNSA. The CDR3 extends over 13 amino acids. Drawing the rest from reference TRBV7-2 and TRBJ1-1, the complete variable domain is GAGVSQSPSNKVTEKGKDVELRCDPISGHTALYWYRQSLGQGLEFLIYFQGNSAPDKSGLPSDRFSAERTGGSVSTLTIQRTQQEDSAVYLCASSLDYRSGAFFGQGTRLTVV.

The chain uses TRBV7-2 and TRBJ2-7, with D uncertain. V was shortened by 5 bases and J by 0 bases, with 17 bases between the two germline ends. From germline, CDR1 is SGHTA and CDR2 FQGNSA. The CDR3 sequence is 16 residues long. CDR3 amino acids: CASSLQIDLSSYEQYF. The CDR3 DNA follows: TGTGCCAGCAGCCTTCAAATAGATCTAAGCTCCTACGAGCAGTACTTC. The entire variable domain, with the rest obtained from reference TRBV7-2 and TRBJ2-7, is as follows: GAGVSQSPSNKVTEKGKDVELRCDPISGHTALYWYRQSLGQGLEFLIYFQGNSAPDKSGLPSDRFSAERTGGSVSTLTIQRTQQEDSAVYLCASSLQIDLSSYEQYFGPGTRLTVT.

This chain's CDR3 is CASSGSSYEQYF. The CDR3 coding sequence is TGTGCCAGCAGTGGCAGTTCCTACGAGCAGTACTTC. The chain is built from TRBV2 and TRBJ2-7; no definite D call. Germline CDR1 reads SNHLY; CDR2 reads FYNNEI. Deletions cut 4 bases from V and 1 base from J, with 5 bases between. The CDR3 consists of 12 residues.